This T cell receptor beta chain was obtained from a study of vaccination and CD4 T cells after COVID-19. Overall study results and limits: There was no significant change from 21 to 38 median reactive clonotypes.

The Oncomine TCR Beta short-read assay sequenced DNA from cultured CD4+ T cells. Investigators obtained genomic DNA by extraction from cultured CD4+ T cells. MiXCR, run by TCRdb on the PCR reads, gives a single entry per CDR3 protein. This sample has 7,500 or so distinct CDR3 sequences, with more than 60% found just once. As to treatment: approximately 11-day PBMC culture with coronavirus spike peptide pools or control peptides (ViraFEST assay). Antigen-specific T cells were expanded with peptide pools by ViraFEST, and TCRs were then sequenced. The cultures had half their medium swapped for fresh IL-2 medium on days 3 and 7. The CDR3 consists of 14 residues. Germline V CDR1 and CDR2: MDHEN, SYDVKM. Deletions cut 5 bases from V and 4 bases from J, with 14 bases between. Comment on this clonotype: Its target is unknown.

The sequencing input was CD4+ T cells from blood, cultured in vitro. This chain connects TRBV28 to TRBJ1-2; D not resolved. The sequence was collected from a human donor who had recovered from COVID-19. In DNA, the CDR3 is TGTGCCAGCAGTACTAAGAACAGATTCTATGGCTACACCTTC. Translated, it gives CASSTKNRFYGYTF.